This T cell receptor beta chain was observed in a study of human T cells and chemical hapten exposure. Across the whole study: Patients, predominantly female, presented with alopecia areata, totalis or universalis.

Trimming at V came to 5 bases and at J to 0 bases, leaving 12 bases not matched to a gene. CDR1 SGHTA and CDR2 FQGNSA come from the germline V gene. The CDR3 extends over 17 amino acids. The study's library attached unique molecular identifiers to single cDNA molecules. One entry per CDR3 protein results from TCRdb running MiXCR on the RACE reads. Of 110,000 or so distinct CDR3 sequences listed, about 34% are singletons. The sample holds one count of this clonotype. Time point noted: patch test 3, about 24 weeks after DPC sensitization. Treatment defined: therapeutic diphenylcyclopropenone sensitization with weekly scalp DPC.

This receptor was obtained from a man aged 35 to 55 with alopecia areata. Some clones in this sample may be carry-over from other donors' samples. The rearrangement uses TRBV7-2 and TRBJ2-7; 8 positions match TRBD2. Sequencing used whole blood, obtained in connection with sensitization to the hapten diphenylcyclopropenone (DPC). The CDR3 sequence is CASSPYPAGGSSYEQYF. The DNA of the CDR3 is TGTGCCAGCAGCCCCTACCCGGCGGGAGGTAGCTCCTACGAGCAGTACTTC.